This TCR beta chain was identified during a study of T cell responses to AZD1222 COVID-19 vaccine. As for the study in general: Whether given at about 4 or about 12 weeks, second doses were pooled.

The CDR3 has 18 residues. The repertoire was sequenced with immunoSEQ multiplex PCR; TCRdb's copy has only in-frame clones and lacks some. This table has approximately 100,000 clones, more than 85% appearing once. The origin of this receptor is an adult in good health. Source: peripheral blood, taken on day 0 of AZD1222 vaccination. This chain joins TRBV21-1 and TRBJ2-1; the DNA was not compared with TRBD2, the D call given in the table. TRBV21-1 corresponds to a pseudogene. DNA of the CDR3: TGTGCCAGCAGCAAAGAGGGTTCGGGACGGAGGGAAGGCAATGAGCAGTTCTTC. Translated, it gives CASSKEGSGRREGNEQFF.